This T cell receptor (beta chain) was identified during a study of shared clonotypes between healthy human individuals. The germline V gene encodes CDR1 SEHNR and CDR2 FQNEAQ (reference sequence). This CDR3 is 13 amino acids long. With 1 base removed from V and 9 bases from J, the gap between germline ends came to 10 bases. It was about 190 ng DNA, around 33,000 T cell genomes, that sorted-subset replicate PCRs used. Generated by immunoSEQ multiplex PCR, the TCRdb table keeps only in-frame clones and is missing some. The top ten hold roughly 0.45% of the sample, which has 1.5 million to 1.9 million clones, around 98% seen once. CD4+ cells underwent separation, giving CD45RA+ naive and CD45RA-negative memory subsets.

The chain combines TRBV7-9 with TRBJ2-1; weak D call: TRBD2 (5 bases). The sequencing input was naive CD4+ T cells sorted from blood. Subset reported: CD45RA+ positively selected. The TCR originated in a man aged 25-45 years in good health. For the CDR3, the DNA is TGTGCCAGCAGCTTAGTCTTCCGGGGTGAGCAGTTCTTC. This translates into CASSLVFRGEQFF.